The present entry profiles one T cell receptor (beta chain) with its context. Trimming left V 4 bases short and J 0 bases short, with 10 bases between. Germline loops: CDR1 MGHDK, CDR2 SYGVNS. The CDR3 is 15 residues long. Participants' own reports of clinical history determined their cohort assignment. The record originates from a study of blood T cell repertoires in COVID-19. On the study more broadly: COVID-19 samples, acute and convalescent, were from the United States, Italy and Spain. T cells, B-cell-depleted T cells, or PBMCs supplied cDNA or gDNA.

Original handling: How many nucleated cells were present was estimated from reference gene primer amplification. Profiling relied on immunoSEQ multiplex PCR, and the TCRdb table lists in-frame clones only, not all of them. The D gene and trimming were derived from the DNA, and the V and J assignments and clone size from that table. The table has roughly 150,000 clones, 82% seen once. This clonotype originated in a man aged 55 to 70 who had recovered from COVID-19. Input material: PBMCs or T cells enriched from blood (not recorded which). The genes are TRBV25-1 and TRBJ2-1; no definite D call. The CDR3 loop reads CASSGRLASYNEQFF. CDR3 nucleotide sequence: TGTGCCAGCAGTGGAAGACTGGCCTCCTACAATGAGCAGTTCTTC.